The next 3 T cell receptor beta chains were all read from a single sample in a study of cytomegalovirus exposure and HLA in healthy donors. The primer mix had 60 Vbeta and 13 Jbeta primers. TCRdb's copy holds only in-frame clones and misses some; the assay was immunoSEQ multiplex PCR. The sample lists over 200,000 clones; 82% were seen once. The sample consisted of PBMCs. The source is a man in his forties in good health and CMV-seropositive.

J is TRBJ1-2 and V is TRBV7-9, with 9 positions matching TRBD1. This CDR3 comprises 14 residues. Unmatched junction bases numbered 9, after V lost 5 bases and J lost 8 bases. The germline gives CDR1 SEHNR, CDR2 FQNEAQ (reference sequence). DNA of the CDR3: TGTGCCAGCAGCAAGGACAGGGGAGTTGGGGGCTACACCTTC. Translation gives CASSKDRGVGGYTF.

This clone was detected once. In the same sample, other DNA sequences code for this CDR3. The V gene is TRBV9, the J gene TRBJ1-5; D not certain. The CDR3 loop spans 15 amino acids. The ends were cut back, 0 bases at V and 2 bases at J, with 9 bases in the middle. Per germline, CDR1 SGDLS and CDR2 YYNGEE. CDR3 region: CASSVGGLGNQPQHF. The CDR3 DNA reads TGTGCCAGCAGCGTAGGTGGGCTTGGCAATCAGCCCCAGCATTTT.

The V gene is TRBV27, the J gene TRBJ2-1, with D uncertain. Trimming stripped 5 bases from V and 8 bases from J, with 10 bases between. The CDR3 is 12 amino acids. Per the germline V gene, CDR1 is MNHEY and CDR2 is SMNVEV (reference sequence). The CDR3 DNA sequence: TGTGCCAGCAGTCCTCGTCGAGATGAGCAGTTCTTC. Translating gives CASSPRRDEQFF.